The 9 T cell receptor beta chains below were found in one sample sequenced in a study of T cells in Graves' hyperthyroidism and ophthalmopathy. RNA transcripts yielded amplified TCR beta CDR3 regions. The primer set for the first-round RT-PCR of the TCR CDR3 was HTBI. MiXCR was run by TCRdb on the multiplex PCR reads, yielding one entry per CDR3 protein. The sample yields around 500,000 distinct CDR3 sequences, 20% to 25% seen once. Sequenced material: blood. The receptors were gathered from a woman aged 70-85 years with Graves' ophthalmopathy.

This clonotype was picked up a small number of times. The CDR3 reads CASSQGTSGRREQYF. CDR3 coding DNA: TGTGCCAGCAGCCAGGGTACTAGCGGGAGACGCGAGCAGTACTTC. The gene calls are TRBV3-2 and TRBJ2-7; TRBD2, as called in the table, went unchecked against the DNA. TRBV3-2 is flagged as a pseudogene. This CDR3 spans 15 amino acids.

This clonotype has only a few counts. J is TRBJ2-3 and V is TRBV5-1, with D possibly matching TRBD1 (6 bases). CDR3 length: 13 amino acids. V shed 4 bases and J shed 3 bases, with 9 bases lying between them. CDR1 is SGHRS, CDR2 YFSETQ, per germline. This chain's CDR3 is CASSQGQTDTQYF. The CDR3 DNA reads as TGCGCCAGCAGCCAAGGACAGACAGATACGCAGTATTTT.

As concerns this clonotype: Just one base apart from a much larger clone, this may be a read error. In DNA form, the CDR3 reads TGTGCCAGCAGCTCCACCCGCGGCTACAATGAGCAGCTCTTC. This codes for CASSSTRGYNEQLF. The chain is built from TRBV11-2 and TRBJ2-1, with D uncertain. Germline CDR1 and CDR2: SGHAT and FQNNGV. The CDR3 covers 14 residues.

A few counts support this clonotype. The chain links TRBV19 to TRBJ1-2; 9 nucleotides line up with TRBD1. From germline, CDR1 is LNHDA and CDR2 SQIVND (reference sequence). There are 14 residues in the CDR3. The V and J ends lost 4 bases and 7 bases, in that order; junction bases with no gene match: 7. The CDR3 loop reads CASSTLQGARGYTF. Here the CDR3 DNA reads TGTGCCAGTAGTACCCTACAGGGGGCTCGTGGCTACACCTTC. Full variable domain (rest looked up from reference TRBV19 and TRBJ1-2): DGGITQSPKYLFRKEGQNVTLSCEQNLNHDAMYWYRQDPGQGLRLIYYSQIVNDFQKGDIAEGYSVSREKKESFPLTVTSAQKNPTAFYLCASSTLQGARGYTFGSGTRLTVV.

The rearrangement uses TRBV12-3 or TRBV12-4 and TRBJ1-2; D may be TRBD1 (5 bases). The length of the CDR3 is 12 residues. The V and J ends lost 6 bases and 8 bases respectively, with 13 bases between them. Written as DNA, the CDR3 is TGTGCCAGCAGCCAAAATTGGGGCGGCTACACCTTC. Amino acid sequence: CASSQNWGGYTF.

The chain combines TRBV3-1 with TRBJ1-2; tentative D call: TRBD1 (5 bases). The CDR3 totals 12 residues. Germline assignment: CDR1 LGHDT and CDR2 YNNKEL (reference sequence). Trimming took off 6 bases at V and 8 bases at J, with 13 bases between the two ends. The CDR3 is CASRTGGLGYTF. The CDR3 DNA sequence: TGTGCCAGCAGGACCGGGGGTCTGGGCTACACCTTC.

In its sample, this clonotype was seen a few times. In DNA form, the CDR3 reads TGTGCCAGCAGCCCCTGGACAGGGACGAACACTGAAGCTTTCTTT. Amino acids: CASSPWTGTNTEAFF. The chain links TRBV5-5 to TRBJ1-1; 8 bases map to TRBD1. The CDR3 runs to 15 residues. CDR1 SGHKS and CDR2 YYEKEE come from the germline V gene (reference sequence). V lost 4 bases and J lost 1; bases outside the gene matches: 6.

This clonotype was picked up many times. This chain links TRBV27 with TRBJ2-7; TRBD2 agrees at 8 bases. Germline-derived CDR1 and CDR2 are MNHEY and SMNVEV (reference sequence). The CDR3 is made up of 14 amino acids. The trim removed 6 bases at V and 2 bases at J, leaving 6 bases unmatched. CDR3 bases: TGTGCCAGCAGACGGGAGGGCCTAGCCTACGAGCAGTACTTC. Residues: CASRREGLAYEQYF.

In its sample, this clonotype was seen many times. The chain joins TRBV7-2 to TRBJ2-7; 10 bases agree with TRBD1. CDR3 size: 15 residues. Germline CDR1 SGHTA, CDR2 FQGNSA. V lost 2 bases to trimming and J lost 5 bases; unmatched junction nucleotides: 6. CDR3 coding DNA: TGTGCCAGCAGCTTAACCGGGACAGGGGCCCACGAGCAGTACTTC. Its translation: CASSLTGTGAHEQYF. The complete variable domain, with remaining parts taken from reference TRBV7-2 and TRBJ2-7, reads GAGVSQSPSNKVTEKGKDVELRCDPISGHTALYWYRQSLGQGLEFLIYFQGNSAPDKSGLPSDRFSAERTGGSVSTLTIQRTQQEDSAVYLCASSLTGTGAHEQYFGPGTRLTVT.